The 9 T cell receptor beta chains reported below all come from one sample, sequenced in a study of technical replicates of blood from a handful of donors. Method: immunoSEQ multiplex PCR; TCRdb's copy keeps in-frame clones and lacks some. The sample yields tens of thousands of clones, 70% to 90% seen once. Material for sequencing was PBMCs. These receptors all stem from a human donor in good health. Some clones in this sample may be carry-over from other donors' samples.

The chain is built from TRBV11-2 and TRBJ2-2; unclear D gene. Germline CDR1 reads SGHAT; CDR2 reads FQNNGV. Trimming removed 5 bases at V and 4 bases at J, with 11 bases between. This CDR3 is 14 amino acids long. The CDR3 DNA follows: TGTGCCAGCAGCAGGAGTTTGGGCACCGGGGAGCTGTTTTTT. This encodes CASSRSLGTGELFF.

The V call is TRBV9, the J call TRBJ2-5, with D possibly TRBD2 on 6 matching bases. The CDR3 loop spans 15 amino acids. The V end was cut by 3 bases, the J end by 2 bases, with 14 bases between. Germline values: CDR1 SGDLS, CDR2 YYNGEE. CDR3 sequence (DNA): TGTGCCAGCAGCGACGGCGGGACCTCTCAAGAGACCCAGTACTTC. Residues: CASSDGGTSQETQYF. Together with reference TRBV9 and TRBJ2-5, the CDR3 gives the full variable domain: DSGVTQTPKHLITATGQRVTLRCSPRSGDLSVYWYQQSLDQGLQFLIQYYNGEERAKGNILERFSAQQFPDLHSELNLSSLELGDSALYFCASSDGGTSQETQYFGPGTRLLVL.

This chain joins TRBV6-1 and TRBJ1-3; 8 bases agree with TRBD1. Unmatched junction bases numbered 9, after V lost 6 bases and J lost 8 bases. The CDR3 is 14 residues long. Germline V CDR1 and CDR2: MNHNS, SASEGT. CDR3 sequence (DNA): TGTGCCAGCAGCCAGGGCAGGGGGCCTGACACCATATATTTT. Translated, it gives CASSQGRGPDTIYF.

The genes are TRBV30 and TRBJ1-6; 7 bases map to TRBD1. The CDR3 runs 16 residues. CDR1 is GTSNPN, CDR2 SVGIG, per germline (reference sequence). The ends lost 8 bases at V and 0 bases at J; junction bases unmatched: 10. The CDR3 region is CARDREDGSYNSPLHF. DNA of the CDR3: TGTGCCCGCGACAGGGAGGACGGCTCCTATAATTCACCCCTCCACTTT.

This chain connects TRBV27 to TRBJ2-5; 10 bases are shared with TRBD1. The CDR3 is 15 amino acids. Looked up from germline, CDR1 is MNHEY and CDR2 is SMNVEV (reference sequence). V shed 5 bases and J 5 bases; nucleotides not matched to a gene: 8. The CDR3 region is CASSLRQGALETQYF. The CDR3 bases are TGTGCCAGCAGTCTCCGACAGGGGGCACTTGAGACCCAGTACTTC.

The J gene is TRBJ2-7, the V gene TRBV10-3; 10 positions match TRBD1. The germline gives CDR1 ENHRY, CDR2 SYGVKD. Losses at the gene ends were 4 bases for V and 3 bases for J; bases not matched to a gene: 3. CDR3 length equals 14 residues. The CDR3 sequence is CAISGTGGFYEQYF. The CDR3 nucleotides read TGTGCCATCAGTGGGACAGGGGGGTTCTACGAGCAGTACTTC.

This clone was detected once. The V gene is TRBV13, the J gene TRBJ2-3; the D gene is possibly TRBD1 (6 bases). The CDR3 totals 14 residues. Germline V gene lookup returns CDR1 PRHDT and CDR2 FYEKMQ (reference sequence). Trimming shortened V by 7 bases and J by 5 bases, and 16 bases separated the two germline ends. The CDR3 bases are TGTGCCAGCAACTTGGGCAGGGGAAGAGATACGCAGTATTTT. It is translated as CASNLGRGRDTQYF. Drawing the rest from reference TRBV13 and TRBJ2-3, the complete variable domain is AAGVIQSPRHLIKEKRETATLKCYPIPRHDTVYWYQQGPGQDPQFLISFYEKMQSDKGSIPDRFSAQQFSDYHSELNMSSLELGDSALYFCASNLGRGRDTQYFGPGTRLTVL.

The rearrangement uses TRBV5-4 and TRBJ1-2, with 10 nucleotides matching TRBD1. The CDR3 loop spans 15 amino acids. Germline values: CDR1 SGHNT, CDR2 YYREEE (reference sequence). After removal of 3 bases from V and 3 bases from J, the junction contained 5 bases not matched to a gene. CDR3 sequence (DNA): TGTGCCAGCAGCTACCCGGGACAGGGGTACTATGGCTACACCTTC. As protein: CASSYPGQGYYGYTF.

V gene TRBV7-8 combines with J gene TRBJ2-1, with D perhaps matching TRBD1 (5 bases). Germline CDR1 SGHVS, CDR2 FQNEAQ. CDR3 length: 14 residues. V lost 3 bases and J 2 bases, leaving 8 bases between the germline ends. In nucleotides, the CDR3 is TGTGCCAGCAGCTTGCAGGGTGCCTACAATGAGCAGTTCTTC. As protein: CASSLQGAYNEQFF.